This TCR beta chain was sequenced in a study of radiotherapy plus CTLA-4 blockade in lung cancer. Whole-study results and caveats: Researchers report tumor-derived TCR clones expanding in blood after radiotherapy plus ipilimumab.

Germline CDR1 and CDR2: MNHEY and SVGAGI. This CDR3 contains 14 residues. V gave up 2 bases and J gave up 4 bases, with 11 bases separating them. Those patients who had chemo-refractory metastatic non-small-cell lung cancer were given focal radiation along with CTLA-4 blockade through ipilimumab. The protocol was immunoSEQ multiplex PCR, while the TCRdb copy is restricted to in-frame clones and leaves out a portion. The sample consists of about 68,000 clones, 70% to 85% of them appearing once. In regard to this clone: Its antigen is as yet unknown.

This TCR derives from a human donor with non-small cell lung cancer who had a complete response to radiotherapy plus ipilimumab. The chain links TRBV6-5 to TRBJ1-1, with TRBD1 as a possible D gene (6 bases). Sequenced material: peripheral blood, taken from a patient treated with radiotherapy plus ipilimumab. CDR3 in amino acids: CASSYQGKVTEAFF. CDR3 DNA: TGTGCCAGCAGTTACCAGGGGAAGGTCACTGAAGCTTTCTTT.